This T cell receptor (beta chain) was recorded in a study of blood T cell repertoires in COVID-19 (dated by TCRdb to the early 2020s). Some background on the complete study: Collaborator samples came from the United States, Italy and Spain and covered acute and convalescent phases of COVID-19. Where available, HLA class I and class II types were obtained from metadata supplied by the sample provider rather than from assay-based typing. The repertoires were made available in a free public database intended to serve as a resource for research on the immune response to SARS-CoV-2. The material from the prospective study consisted of cDNA or gDNA derived from T cells, B-cell-depleted T cells, or PBMCs. A de-identified subject ID, COVID-19 status, age in years and sex were almost always included in the sample metadata. Samples came from the ongoing ImmuneRACE study (first 160 participants) plus 1,254 subjects from 6 global collaborators. Deeply sampled blood TCRbeta repertoires from subjects exposed to, actively infected with, or recovered from COVID-19 were included in the dataset.

The collaborating institutions used their own protocols to collect whole blood in K2EDTA tubes. For TCRbeta analysis, collaborators shipped samples as frozen whole blood, isolated PBMCs, or DNA extracted from either of those sample types. Remarks on this clone: Its cognate antigen has yet to be identified. Base quality data are lacking; no much larger clone is found one base away. The same CDR3 arises from other DNA sequences in this sample as well.

The germline V gene encodes CDR1 KGHSH and CDR2 LQKENI. From the cysteine through the phenylalanine, the CDR3 covers 14 amino acids. The entry retains the CDR3 DNA only, 42 bases that are in frame from base 1. Germline trimming amounts to 3 bases on V and 3 bases on J, with 5 as the count of junction bases outside the gene matches. The full study reports these points: The amount of clinical and demographic metadata varied by source and participant and was provided uncurated.

TCRbeta CDR3 regions were amplified from genomic DNA using the immunoSEQ Assay, a bias-controlled multiplex PCR. From the authors' description of their analysis: The number of nucleated cells in each sample was estimated by amplification of reference gene primers within the assay. To quantify the absolute abundance of each unique TCRbeta CDR3 rearrangement, sequence reads were collapsed and filtered. For each sample, productive Simpson clonality was calculated as the square root of Simpson's diversity index over productive rearrangements. TCRdb provides this immuneACCESS table in a form limited to in-frame rearrangements. Some clones are lacking; in checked studies, under half of them reflect an unresolved V gene, and why the rest are absent is not known. V, J and clone size are taken as reported in that table, and D and trimming were inferred from the DNA itself. The sample contains about 250,000 clones, around four fifths of them found a single time. The top ten clones comprise approximately 8.6% of the sample.

The sample was peripheral blood. The rearranged chain carries TRBV18 and TRBJ2-7, with 7 central nucleotides matching TRBD2. This receptor was identified in a man aged 35-49 years with active or convalescent COVID-19. The CDR3 is CASSPSTSSYEQYF. DNA sequence: TGTGCCAGCTCACCCTCGACTAGCAGCTACGAGCAGTACTTC.